The 20 T cell receptor beta chains listed next were all sequenced from one sample in a study of CD8+ T cells in alopecia areata. Following RNA extraction, reverse transcription yielded cDNA that acted as the sequencing template. TCRdb's copy holds only in-frame clones and misses some; the assay was immunoSEQ multiplex PCR. The sample lists 95,000 to 150,000 clones; 47% were seen once. Sequenced material: NKG2D-low CD8+ T cells sorted from blood. These receptors were obtained from a human donor with alopecia areata.

This clone was observed a handful of times. The chain joins TRBV30 to TRBJ2-1; D might be TRBD1 or TRBD2, each matching 5 bases. The CDR3 consists of 14 residues. V gave up 3 bases and J gave up 7 bases, with 16 bases separating them. The germline gives CDR1 GTSNPN, CDR2 SVGIG (reference sequence). The CDR3 region is CAWRETGTLNEQFF. In DNA form, the CDR3 reads TGTGCCTGGAGGGAGACCGGGACGCTGAATGAGCAGTTCTTC.

This sequence joins TRBV4-1 and TRBJ2-1, with D uncertain. Between the trimmed V and J ends, which lost 1 base and 13 bases, there was a span of 8 bases. The CDR3 extends over 11 amino acids. The germline CDR1 and CDR2 sequences are MGHRA and YSYEKL. The CDR3 DNA is TGCGCCAGCAGCCAAGGCGGAGCCCAGTTCTTC. This translates into CASSQGGAQFF.

The gene calls are TRBV27 and TRBJ2-7; D unclear. From germline, CDR1 is MNHEY and CDR2 SMNVEV (reference sequence). The CDR3 spans 12 residues. The ends were cut back, 6 bases at V and 12 bases at J, with 18 bases in the middle. The CDR3: CASSLTGSRLYF. For the CDR3, the DNA is TGTGCCAGCAGCCTCACGGGTAGCCGGCTGTACTTC.

This rearrangement joins TRBV27 to TRBJ2-5, with D uncertain. The CDR3 is 13 residues long. Trimming removed 6 bases at V and 1 base at J, with 9 bases between. Germline values: CDR1 MNHEY, CDR2 SMNVEV (reference sequence). Here the CDR3 DNA reads TGTGCCAGCAGCTCCCATACCCAAGAGACCCAGTACTTC. It translates to CASSSHTQETQYF.

Concerning this clone: In the same sample, other DNA sequences code for this CDR3. The CDR3 spells CSVAGTSASNEQFF. Here the CDR3 DNA reads TGCAGCGTAGCCGGTACTAGCGCTTCCAATGAGCAGTTCTTC. The genes are TRBV29-1 and TRBJ2-1; 7 bases are a match to TRBD2. Germline V gene lookup returns CDR1 SQVTM and CDR2 ANQGSEA. This CDR3 has 14 residues. The V and J ends lost 6 bases and 6 bases, in that order; junction bases with no gene match: 11.

The V call is TRBV9, the J call TRBJ1-1; D remains unclear. From germline, CDR1 is SGDLS and CDR2 YYNGEE. Trimming cost V 0 bases and J 1 base, with 10 bases left between them. There are 15 residues in the CDR3. The CDR3 DNA sequence: TGTGCCAGCAGCGTAGTTCGGGAGACGAACACTGAAGCTTTCTTT. This encodes CASSVVRETNTEAFF.

This clone was seen more than once but under ten times. The gene calls are TRBV6-1 and TRBJ1-5, with unresolved D. V lost 5 bases and J 2 bases, leaving 13 bases between the germline ends. Germline V gene lookup returns CDR1 MNHNS and CDR2 SASEGT. The CDR3 runs to 15 residues. As DNA, the CDR3 is TGTGCCAGCAGTAACACCTTCGCGGGCAATCAGCCCCAGCATTTT. Its translation is CASSNTFAGNQPQHF.

V usage is TRBV6-5 and J usage is TRBJ2-3; 7 bases line up with TRBD1. The V segment lost 7 bases and the J segment 3 bases; nucleotides outside the gene matches: 7. The CDR3 is 14 residues long. Germline CDR1 reads MNHEY; CDR2 reads SVGAGI. CDR3 region: CASKPGQLTDTQYF. DNA for the CDR3: TGTGCCAGCAAACCGGGACAGTTAACAGATACGCAGTATTTT.

The sample holds a few counts of this clone. This chain joins TRBV15 and TRBJ1-6; the D gene is possibly TRBD1 (6 bases). The CDR3 covers 15 residues. V lost 0 bases and J lost 9, with 12 bases in between. The germline V gene encodes CDR1 LNHNV and CDR2 YYDKDF (reference sequence). In DNA form, the CDR3 reads TGTGCCACCAGCAGAGATCAGGGGTCGGTTTCACCCCTCCACTTT. Protein product: CATSRDQGSVSPLHF.

The genes are TRBV29-1 and TRBJ2-2; 14 bases are shared with TRBD2. CDR3 length: 14 residues. V gave up 5 bases and J gave up 7 bases; unmatched junction bases: 3. Germline V lookup: CDR1 SQVTM, CDR2 ANQGSEA. CDR3 coding DNA: TGCAGCGTTAGACTAGCGGGAGGGCTCGGGGAGCTGTTTTTT. Translating it yields CSVRLAGGLGELFF.

The V gene is TRBV30, the J gene TRBJ2-7; D is possibly TRBD2 (5 bases). Germline CDR1 is GTSNPN and CDR2 is SVGIG (reference sequence). This CDR3 is 12 amino acids long. Trimming took off 0 bases at V and 5 bases at J, with 8 bases between the two ends. As DNA, the CDR3 is TGTGCCTGGAGTGTACTAGGGAACGAGCAGTACTTC. Its translation is CAWSVLGNEQYF.

The rearrangement joins TRBV29-1 to TRBJ2-7; D tentatively fits TRBD1 or TRBD2 (7 bases each). Germline CDR1 reads SQVTM; CDR2 reads ANQGSEA. Deletions cut 7 bases from V and 2 bases from J, with 15 bases between. CDR3 length: 13 amino acids. CDR3 residues: CSAAGDSTYEQYF. DNA for the CDR3: TGCAGCGCCGCGGGGGACAGCACCTACGAGCAGTACTTC.

This sequence joins TRBV29-1 and TRBJ1-1, with 7 bases that match TRBD1. The germline gives CDR1 SQVTM, CDR2 ANQGSEA. This CDR3 is 11 amino acids long. V dropped 7 bases and J dropped 6; count of bases not matched to a gene: 5. Written as DNA, the CDR3 is TGCAGCGCCATGGGACAGTCTGAAGCTTTCTTT. It specifies CSAMGQSEAFF. The full variable domain, rest sourced from reference TRBV29-1 and TRBJ1-1, is SAVISQKPSRDICQRGTSLTIQCQVDSQVTMMFWYRQQPGQSLTLIATANQGSEATYESGFVIDKFPISRPNLTFSTLTVSNMSPEDSSIYLCSAMGQSEAFFGQGTRLTVV.

This clone appeared a few times. The chain links TRBV2 to TRBJ2-7; tentative D call: TRBD2 (6 bases). V lost 1 base and J lost 0, with 16 bases in between. The CDR3 loop spans 17 amino acids. CDR1 and CDR2 (germline): SNHLY, FYNNEI. CDR3 nucleotide sequence: TGTGCCAGCAGTGAAGGGCCCGCAGGGAGGAGCTCCTACGAGCAGTACTTC. The encoded protein is CASSEGPAGRSSYEQYF. Complete variable domain (other parts from reference TRBV2 and TRBJ2-7): EPEVTQTPSHQVTQMGQEVILRCVPISNHLYFYWYRQILGQKVEFLVSFYNNEISEKSEIFDDQFSVERPDGSNFTLKIRSTKLEDSAMYFCASSEGPAGRSSYEQYFGPGTRLTVT.

This clone was seen more than once but under ten times. The chain employs TRBV29-1 and TRBJ2-1; tentatively, D is TRBD1 or TRBD2 (6 bases each). The CDR3 has 12 residues. Germline V CDR1 and CDR2: SQVTM, ANQGSEA. V gave up 8 bases and J gave up 7 bases, with 15 bases separating them. The CDR3: CSFPSGANEQFF. CDR3 sequence (DNA): TGCAGCTTCCCCTCGGGGGCAAATGAGCAGTTCTTC.

This clone was detected only a few times. The chain joins TRBV29-1 to TRBJ2-3; D possibly corresponds to TRBD2 (7 bases). V shed 2 bases and J shed 2 bases, with 14 bases lying between them. Per germline, CDR1 SQVTM and CDR2 ANQGSEA. CDR3 length: 15 amino acids. The DNA for the CDR3 is TGCAGCGTTGAATTCCTGGCGGGGGCCACAGATACGCAGTATTTT. Protein: CSVEFLAGATDTQYF.

This chain links TRBV4-1 with TRBJ2-7; D not certain. This CDR3 contains 11 residues. Germline V lookup: CDR1 MGHRA, CDR2 YSYEKL. Trimming cost V 0 bases and J 5 bases, with 2 bases left between them. The chain's CDR3 is CASSQEDEQYF. CDR3 in DNA: TGCGCCAGCAGCCAAGAAGACGAGCAGTACTTC.

V gene TRBV6-6 combines with J gene TRBJ2-1; TRBD2 matches 7 bases. Germline V gene data show CDR1 as MNHNY and CDR2 as SVGAGI (reference sequence). V trimming: 5 bases; J trimming: 3 bases; junction bases outside the gene matches: 4. The CDR3 spans 14 residues. CDR3 region: CASSGGGNYNEQFF. CDR3 bases: TGTGCCAGCAGTGGCGGGGGTAACTACAATGAGCAGTTCTTC.

The rearrangement joins TRBV29-1 to TRBJ2-7; D could derive from TRBD1 or TRBD2 (5 bases each). Germline V gene lookup returns CDR1 SQVTM and CDR2 ANQGSEA. V lost 7 bases and J 5 bases, leaving 21 bases between the germline ends. The CDR3 contains 14 residues. CDR3 nucleotide sequence: TGCAGCGCGAGAGGGACGCCGGGTCGCCACGAGCAGTACTTC. This sequence encodes CSARGTPGRHEQYF.

This chain uses TRBV30 with TRBJ2-3; 7 bases line up with TRBD2. With V trimmed by 2 bases and J by 5 bases, 10 bases remained unmatched. The V gene's germline CDR1 is GTSNPN and CDR2 SVGIG (reference sequence). The CDR3 has 15 residues. CDR3 in DNA: TGTGCCTGGAGTTTTTCGGGCGGGGGAGGAGATACGCAGTATTTT. This translates into CAWSFSGGGGDTQYF.